The sample holds many counts of the clone carrying this T cell receptor beta chain. The source of the sample is a study of glioma-infiltrating T cells. Amplification of TCR alpha and beta CDR3 regions from RNA used iRepertoire nested multiplex PCR. One-step reverse transcription and amplification started from roughly 100-400 ng of tissue mRNA or PBMC total RNA. TCRdb independently ran MiXCR on the multiplex PCR reads; one entry per CDR3 protein. Of under 150,000 distinct CDR3 sequences listed, more than 20% are singletons. The sample consisted of glioma tissue, nonneoplastic brain tissue, or PBMCs (not recorded which). The sequence derives from a human donor with low-grade glioma or glioblastoma, undergoing nonglioma brain surgery, or in good health (not recorded which).

As DNA, the CDR3 is TGTGCCAGCAGCTCGTGGGGACAGGGCGCCACTGAAGCTTTCTTT. Protein product: CASSSWGQGATEAFF. The chain carries TRBV7-3 and TRBJ1-1, with 9 positions matching TRBD1. Germline V lookup: CDR1 SGHTA, CDR2 FQGTGA. Trimming removed 4 bases from V and 4 bases from J; junction bases left unmatched: 7. The CDR3 runs to 15 residues.